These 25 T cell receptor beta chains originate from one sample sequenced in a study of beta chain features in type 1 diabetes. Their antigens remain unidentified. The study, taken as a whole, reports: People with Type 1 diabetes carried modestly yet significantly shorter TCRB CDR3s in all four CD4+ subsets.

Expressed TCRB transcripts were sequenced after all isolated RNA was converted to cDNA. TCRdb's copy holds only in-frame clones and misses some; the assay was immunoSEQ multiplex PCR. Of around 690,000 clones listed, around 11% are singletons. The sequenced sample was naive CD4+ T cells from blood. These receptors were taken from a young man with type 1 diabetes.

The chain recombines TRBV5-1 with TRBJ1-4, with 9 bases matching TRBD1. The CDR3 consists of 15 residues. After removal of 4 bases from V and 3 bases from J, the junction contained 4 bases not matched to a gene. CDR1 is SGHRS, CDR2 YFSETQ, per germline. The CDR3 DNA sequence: TGCGCCAGCAGCCGGGACAGGGAGGCTAATGAAAAACTGTTTTTT. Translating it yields CASSRDREANEKLFF.

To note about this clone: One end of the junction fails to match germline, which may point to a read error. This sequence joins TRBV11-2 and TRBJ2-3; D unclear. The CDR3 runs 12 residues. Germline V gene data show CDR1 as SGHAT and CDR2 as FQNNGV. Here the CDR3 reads CASRLAGDTQYF. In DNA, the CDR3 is TGTGCCAGCAGATTAGCAGGCGATACGCAGTATTTT.

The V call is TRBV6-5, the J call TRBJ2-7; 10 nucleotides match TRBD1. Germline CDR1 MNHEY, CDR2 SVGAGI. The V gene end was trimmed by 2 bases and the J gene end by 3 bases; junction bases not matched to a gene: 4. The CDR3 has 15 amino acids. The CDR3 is CASSYQDRGIYEQYF. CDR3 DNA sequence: TGTGCCAGCAGTTACCAGGACAGGGGGATCTACGAGCAGTACTTC.

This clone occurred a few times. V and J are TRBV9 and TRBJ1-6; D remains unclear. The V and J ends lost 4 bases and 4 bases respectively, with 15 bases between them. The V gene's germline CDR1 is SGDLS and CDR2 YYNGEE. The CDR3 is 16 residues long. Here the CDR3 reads CASSPLSESYNSPLHF. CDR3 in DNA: TGTGCCAGCAGCCCACTGAGTGAGTCATATAATTCACCCCTCCACTTT.

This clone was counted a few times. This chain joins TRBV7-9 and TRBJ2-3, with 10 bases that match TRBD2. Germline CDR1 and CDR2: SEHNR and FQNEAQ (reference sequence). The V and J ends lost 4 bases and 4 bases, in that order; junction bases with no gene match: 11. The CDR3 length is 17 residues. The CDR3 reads CASSSSSSGGIPDTQYF. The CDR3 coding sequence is TGTGCCAGCAGCTCTTCCTCTAGCGGGGGAATACCAGATACGCAGTATTTT.

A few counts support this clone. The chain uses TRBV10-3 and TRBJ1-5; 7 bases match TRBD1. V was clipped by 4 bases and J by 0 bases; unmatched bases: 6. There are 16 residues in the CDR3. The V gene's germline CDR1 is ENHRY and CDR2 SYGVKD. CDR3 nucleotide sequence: TGTGCCATCAGTGGAAGACAGGGCGATAGCAATCAGCCCCAGCATTTT. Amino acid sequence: CAISGRQGDSNQPQHF.

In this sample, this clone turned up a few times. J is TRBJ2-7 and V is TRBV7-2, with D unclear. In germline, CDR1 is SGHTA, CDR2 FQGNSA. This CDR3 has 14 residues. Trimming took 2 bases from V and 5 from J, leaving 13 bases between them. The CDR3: CASSLRASAHEQYF. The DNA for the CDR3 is TGTGCCAGCAGCTTAAGGGCCTCGGCCCACGAGCAGTACTTC. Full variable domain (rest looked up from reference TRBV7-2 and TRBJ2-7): GAGVSQSPSNKVTEKGKDVELRCDPISGHTALYWYRQSLGQGLEFLIYFQGNSAPDKSGLPSDRFSAERTGGSVSTLTIQRTQQEDSAVYLCASSLRASAHEQYFGPGTRLTVT.

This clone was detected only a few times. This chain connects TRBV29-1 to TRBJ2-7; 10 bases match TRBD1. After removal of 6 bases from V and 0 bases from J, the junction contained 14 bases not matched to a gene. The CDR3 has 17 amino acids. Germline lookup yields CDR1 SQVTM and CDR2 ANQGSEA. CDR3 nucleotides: TGCAGCGTAGCTAGGGACAGGGGACAGACCAGCTCCTACGAGCAGTACTTC. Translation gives CSVARDRGQTSSYEQYF.

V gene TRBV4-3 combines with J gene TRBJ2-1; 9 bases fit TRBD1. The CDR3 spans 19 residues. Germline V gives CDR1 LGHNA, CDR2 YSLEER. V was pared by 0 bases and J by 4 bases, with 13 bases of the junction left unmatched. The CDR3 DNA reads TGCGCCAGCAGCCAAGAAATATCGGTGGGGACAGGGAGATACAATGAGCAGTTCTTC. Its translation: CASSQEISVGTGRYNEQFF.

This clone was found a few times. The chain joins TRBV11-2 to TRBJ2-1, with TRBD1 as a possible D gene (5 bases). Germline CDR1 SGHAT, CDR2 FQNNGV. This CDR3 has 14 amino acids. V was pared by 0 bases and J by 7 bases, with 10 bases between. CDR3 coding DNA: TGTGCCAGCAGCTTAGAGAAGGGGTGGAATGAGCAGTTCTTC. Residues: CASSLEKGWNEQFF.

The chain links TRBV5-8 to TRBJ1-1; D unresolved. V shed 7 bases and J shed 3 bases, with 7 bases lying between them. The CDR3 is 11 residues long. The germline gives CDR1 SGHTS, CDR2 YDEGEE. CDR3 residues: CASRRYTEAFF. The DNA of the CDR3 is TGTGCCAGCCGAAGGTACACTGAAGCTTTCTTT.

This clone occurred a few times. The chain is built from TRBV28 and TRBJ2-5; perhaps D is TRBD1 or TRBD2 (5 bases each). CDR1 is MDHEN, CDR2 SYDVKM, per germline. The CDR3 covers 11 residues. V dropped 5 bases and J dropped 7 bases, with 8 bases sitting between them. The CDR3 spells CASSGTRTQYF. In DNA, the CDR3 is TGTGCCAGCAGTGGGACCAGGACCCAGTACTTC.

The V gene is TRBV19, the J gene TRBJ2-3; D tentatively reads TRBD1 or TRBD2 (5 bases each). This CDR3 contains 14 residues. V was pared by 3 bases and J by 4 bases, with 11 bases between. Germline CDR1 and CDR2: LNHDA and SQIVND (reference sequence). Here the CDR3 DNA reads TGTGCCAGTAGTATGGCAAGGGACCCAGATACGCAGTATTTT. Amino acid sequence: CASSMARDPDTQYF.

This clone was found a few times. CDR3 region: CASSNTVAEGTDTQYF. DNA for the CDR3: TGTGCCAGCAGCAACACAGTCGCGGAGGGCACAGATACGCAGTATTTT. The rearrangement uses TRBV9 and TRBJ2-3; D might be TRBD2 (5 bases). V was trimmed by 4 bases and J by 1 base, leaving 16 bases between them. The CDR3 contains 16 residues. Germline-derived CDR1 and CDR2 are SGDLS and YYNGEE.

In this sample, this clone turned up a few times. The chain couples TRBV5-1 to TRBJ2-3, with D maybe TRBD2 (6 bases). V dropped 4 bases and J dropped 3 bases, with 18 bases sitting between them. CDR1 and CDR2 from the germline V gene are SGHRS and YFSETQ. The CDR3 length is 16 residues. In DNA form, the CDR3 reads TGCGCCAGCAGCCGGCCCGAGTCCGGGGGAACAGATACGCAGTATTTT. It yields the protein CASSRPESGGTDTQYF.

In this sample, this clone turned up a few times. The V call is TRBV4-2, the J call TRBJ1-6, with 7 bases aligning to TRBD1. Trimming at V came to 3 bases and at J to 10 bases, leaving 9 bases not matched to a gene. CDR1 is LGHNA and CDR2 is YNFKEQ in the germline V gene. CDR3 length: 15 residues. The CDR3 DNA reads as TGTGCCAGCAGCCAGACATGGGACAGCCAGTCACCCCTCCACTTT. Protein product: CASSQTWDSQSPLHF.

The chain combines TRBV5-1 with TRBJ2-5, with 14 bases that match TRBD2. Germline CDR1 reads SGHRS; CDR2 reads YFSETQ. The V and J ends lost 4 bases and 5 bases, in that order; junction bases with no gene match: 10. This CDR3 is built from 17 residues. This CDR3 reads CASSPRLAGGLVETQYF. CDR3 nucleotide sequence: TGCGCCAGCAGCCCCCGACTAGCGGGGGGGCTTGTTGAGACCCAGTACTTC.

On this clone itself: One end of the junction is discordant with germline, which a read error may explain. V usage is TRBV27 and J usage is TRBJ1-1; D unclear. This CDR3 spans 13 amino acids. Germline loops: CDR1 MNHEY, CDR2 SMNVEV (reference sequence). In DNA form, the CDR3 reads TGTGCCAGCACCGCGAGAGCTACCTCATTTCGGGTCTTT. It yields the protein CASTARATSFRVF.

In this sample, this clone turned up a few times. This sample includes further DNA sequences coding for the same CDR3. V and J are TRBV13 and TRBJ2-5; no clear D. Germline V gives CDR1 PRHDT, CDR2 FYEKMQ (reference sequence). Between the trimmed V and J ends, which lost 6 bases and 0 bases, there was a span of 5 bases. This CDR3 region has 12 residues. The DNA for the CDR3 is TGTGCCAGCAGTCGGTACCAAGAGACCCAGTACTTC. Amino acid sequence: CASSRYQETQYF.

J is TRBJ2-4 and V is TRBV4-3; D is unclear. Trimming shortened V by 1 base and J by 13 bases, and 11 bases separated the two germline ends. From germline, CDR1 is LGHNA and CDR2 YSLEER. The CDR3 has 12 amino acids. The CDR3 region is CASSQGSAEQYF. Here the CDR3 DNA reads TGCGCCAGCAGCCAAGGGTCGGCGGAACAGTACTTC.

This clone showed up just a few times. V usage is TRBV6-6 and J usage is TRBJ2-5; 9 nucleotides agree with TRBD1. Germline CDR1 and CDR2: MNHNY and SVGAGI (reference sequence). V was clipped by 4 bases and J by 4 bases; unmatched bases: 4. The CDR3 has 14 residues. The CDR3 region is CASSSGQGRETQYF. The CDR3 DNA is TGTGCCAGCAGTTCGGGACAGGGCAGAGAGACCCAGTACTTC.

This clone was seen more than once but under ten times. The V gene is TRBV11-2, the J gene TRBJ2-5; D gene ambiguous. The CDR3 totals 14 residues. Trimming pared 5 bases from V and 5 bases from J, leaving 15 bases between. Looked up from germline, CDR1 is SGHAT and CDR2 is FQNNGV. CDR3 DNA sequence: TGTGCCAGCAGCCTTAGACACGGGTCTGAGACCCAGTACTTC. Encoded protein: CASSLRHGSETQYF.

The CDR3 loop is CASSYGYRATGELFF. DNA of the CDR3: TGTGCCAGCAGTTATGGGTATCGGGCCACCGGGGAGCTGTTTTTT. This chain connects TRBV28 to TRBJ2-2; D remains unclear. Germline CDR1 and CDR2: MDHEN and SYDVKM. The CDR3 loop spans 15 amino acids. V was trimmed by 4 bases and J by 4 bases, leaving 13 bases between them.

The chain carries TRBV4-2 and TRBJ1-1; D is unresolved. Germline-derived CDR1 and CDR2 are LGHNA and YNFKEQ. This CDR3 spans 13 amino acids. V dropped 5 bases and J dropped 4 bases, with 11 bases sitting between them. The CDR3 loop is CASSFVEATEAFF. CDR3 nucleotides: TGTGCCAGCAGCTTTGTCGAGGCCACTGAAGCTTTCTTT.

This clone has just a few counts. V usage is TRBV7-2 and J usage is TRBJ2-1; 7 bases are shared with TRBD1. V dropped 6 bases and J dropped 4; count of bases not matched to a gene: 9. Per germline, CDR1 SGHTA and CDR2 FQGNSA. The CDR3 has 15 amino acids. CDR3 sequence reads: CASSRETGKYNEQFF. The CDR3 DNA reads TGTGCCAGCAGTCGAGAGACAGGGAAATACAATGAGCAGTTCTTC.